These 7 T cell receptor beta chains share one sample of origin, sequenced in a study of T-cell reconstitution after alpha-beta-depleted transplantation in children (dated by TCRdb to 2016 to 2018). The library was produced with PCR. This sample was sequenced with an Illumina HiSeq 2500. TCR library preparation used molecular barcoding, with unique molecular identifiers applied to normalize quantification of the TCRbeta repertoire. TCRdb trimmed the raw reads at Q25, called clones with MiXCR and kept productive beta chains. All rows with the same CDR3 protein become a single entry with the most common DNA and genes. The table for this sample lists 200,000 or so distinct CDR3 sequences; approximately 6.8% of them were counted only once. Approximately 4.1% of the sample lies in the top ten. The label giving this sample's treatment or condition can be read as: allogeneic hematopoietic cell transplantation with graft depleted of TCRalphabeta T cells and CD19 B cells.

Sequenced here: PBMCs, sampled before TCRalphabeta/CD19-depleted stem cell transplant. Receptors were obtained from a girl under three years old with combined immunodeficiency, due to receive a stem cell transplant.

This clonotype was seen many times. This chain joins TRBV12-3 or TRBV12-4 and TRBJ1-6, with TRBD1 matching over 8 bases. The V and J ends lost 6 bases and 2 bases, in that order; junction bases with no gene match: 6. This CDR3 is 16 amino acids long. In nucleotides, the CDR3 is TGTGCCAGCAGCGCGGCGGGACAGGCCTATAATTCACCCCTCCACTTT. Translation gives CASSAAGQAYNSPLHF.

The chain uses TRBV6-1 and TRBJ1-2; 7 bases line up with TRBD1. The CDR3 runs 14 residues. Germline-derived CDR1 and CDR2 are MNHNS and SASEGT. The junction had 4 bases not matched to a gene; V was cut back by 6 bases and J by 0 bases. DNA of the CDR3: TGTGCCAGCAGGGGGACAGTTCCTAACTATGGCTACACCTTC. Translated, it gives CASRGTVPNYGYTF.

Only a few counts were recorded for this clonotype. The V gene is TRBV28, the J gene TRBJ2-3; D not certain. Germline lookup yields CDR1 MDHEN and CDR2 SYDVKM. V was clipped by 6 bases and J by 0 bases, with 16 bases between them. This CDR3 comprises 16 residues. The CDR3 protein is CASSQIRMGSTDTQYF. In nucleotides, the CDR3 is TGTGCCAGCAGCCAGATCCGCATGGGGAGCACAGATACGCAGTATTTT.

The chain has TRBV12-3 or TRBV12-4 and TRBJ1-6, with D uncertain. V was shortened by 3 bases and J by 0 bases, with 21 bases between the two germline ends. CDR3 size: 20 residues. For the CDR3, the DNA is TGTGCCAGCAGTTTTGCAATTGAGGAAACACCGAGCTCCTATAATTCACCCCTCCACTTT. Protein product: CASSFAIEETPSSYNSPLHF.

The sample holds many counts of this clonotype. The chain employs TRBV7-6 and TRBJ2-5, with TRBD1 matching over 8 bases. V gave up 5 bases and J gave up 1 base; unmatched junction bases: 9. Germline-derived CDR1 and CDR2 are SGHVS and FNYEAQ. The CDR3 runs 16 residues. The CDR3 DNA sequence: TGTGCCAGCAGCCGGCAGGGGGCTTGGGTCCAAGAGACCCAGTACTTC. Its protein product is CASSRQGAWVQETQYF.

This clonotype occurred many times. This chain connects TRBV29-1 to TRBJ1-1; D is possibly TRBD1 (5 bases). Germline-derived CDR1 and CDR2 are SQVTM and ANQGSEA. V was shortened by 7 bases and J by 8 bases, with 14 bases between the two germline ends. The CDR3 totals 11 residues. CDR3 in DNA: TGCAGCGGGGGGGTGGCGGGCGAAGCTTTCTTT. Protein sequence: CSGGVAGEAFF. Looking up the rest from reference TRBV29-1 and TRBJ1-1 gives the full variable domain: SAVISQKPSRDICQRGTSLTIQCQVDSQVTMMFWYRQQPGQSLTLIATANQGSEATYESGFVIDKFPISRPNLTFSTLTVSNMSPEDSSIYLCSGGVAGEAFFGQGTRLTVV.

In its sample, this clonotype was seen many times. The V gene is TRBV20-1, the J gene TRBJ2-2, with unresolved D. This CDR3 spans 12 amino acids. The V end was cut by 5 bases, the J end by 3 bases, with 7 bases between. Germline V gene sequence: CDR1 DFQATT, CDR2 SNEGSKA (reference sequence). This CDR3 reads CSAPKDTGELFF. The CDR3 DNA reads TGCAGTGCTCCTAAAGACACCGGGGAGCTGTTTTTT.